This record looks at one T cell receptor (beta chain) sequence and its context. As yet, its antigen is unknown. This entry is derived from a study of T cells after yellow fever vaccination. TCRdb recomputed calls from the 5' RACE reads with MiXCR, one row per CDR3 protein. The sample contains 250,000 to 400,000 distinct CDR3 sequences, about 4% of which appear only once. Study-wide results and limits: Abundant bulk-derived clonotypes could contaminate FACS-sorted repertoires. Few clonotypes appeared in both CD4 and CD8 compartments. Reappearance after the booster was seen for most primary-vaccination clones, at 95% to 96% CD4 and more than 80% CD8.

The clonotype was recovered from a man between 18 and 35 years old who received the YFV17D yellow fever vaccine. The sample in question was PBMCs, obtained 5 days after the yellow fever booster vaccination.

CDR3 in DNA: TGTGCCAGCAGCTTATCCCAAGGGACAGATACGCAGTATTTT. Translated: CASSLSQGTDTQYF. V gene TRBV11-2 combines with J gene TRBJ2-3; no clear D gene. The V end was cut by 2 bases, the J end by 3 bases, with 9 bases between. Germline V gene data show CDR1 as SGHAT and CDR2 as FQNNGV. The CDR3 is 14 residues long.